The 8 T cell receptor beta chains below were found in one sample sequenced in a study of T-cell reconstitution after alpha-beta-depleted transplantation in children. Unique molecular identifiers were used to barcode this TCRbeta library. One entry per CDR3 protein, called by TCRdb with MiXCR from the PCR reads. This table holds around 410,000 distinct CDR3 sequences, roughly 10% found once. This specimen consisted of PBMCs from the stem cell graft donor, obtained from the stem cell graft. These receptors originate from a human donor who donated a stem cell graft to a child with acute myeloid leukemia.

This clonotype was picked up a small number of times. CDR3 protein: CASNARGQGRDSPLHF. The CDR3 region has the DNA TGTGCCAGCAACGCACGAGGACAGGGGCGGGATTCACCCCTCCACTTT. This rearrangement joins TRBV21-1 to TRBJ1-6; the table's D call TRBD1 went unverified against the DNA. TRBV21-1 is a listed pseudogene. CDR3 size: 16 residues.

This clonotype was seen repeatedly, ten times or more. The rearrangement links TRBV29-1 to TRBJ1-1; 9 bases are shared with TRBD1. The V and J ends lost 4 bases and 4 bases, in that order; junction bases with no gene match: 7. CDR3 length: 14 amino acids. Per germline, CDR1 SQVTM and CDR2 ANQGSEA. The CDR3 region is CSVVPLTGGTEAFF. The CDR3 nucleotides are TGCAGCGTTGTTCCCCTGACAGGGGGCACTGAAGCTTTCTTT.

The rearrangement links TRBV4-1 to TRBJ2-5, with D possibly being TRBD1 or TRBD2 (5 bases each). CDR1 and CDR2 from the germline V gene are MGHRA and YSYEKL. The CDR3 totals 16 residues. Between the trimmed V and J ends, which lost 0 bases and 5 bases, there was a span of 16 bases. CDR3 protein: CASSQDWKGPGETQYF. In DNA, the CDR3 is TGCGCCAGCAGCCAAGATTGGAAGGGACCGGGTGAGACCCAGTACTTC.

This clonotype occurred a few times. The chain couples TRBV20-1 to TRBJ1-5; TRBD1 is a possible D gene (6 bases). The CDR3 has 14 amino acids. Germline V gives CDR1 DFQATT, CDR2 SNEGSKA (reference sequence). V was pared by 3 bases and J by 0 bases, with 9 bases between. The CDR3: CSASMGASNQPQHF. For the CDR3, the DNA is TGCAGTGCTAGTATGGGGGCTAGCAATCAGCCCCAGCATTTT.

V usage is TRBV5-6 and J usage is TRBJ2-5, with D possibly TRBD1 on 6 matching bases. The V end lost 1 base, the J end lost 9 bases, and 16 bases lay between the germline ends. Germline V gives CDR1 SGHDT, CDR2 YYEEEE. The CDR3 has 14 residues. CDR3 nucleotide sequence: TGTGCCAGCAGCTTGCCCGGACAGTCCGGGGCCCAGTACTTC. Its protein product is CASSLPGQSGAQYF.

With respect to this clonotype: Its ends do not fully match the called genes, so a read error is possible. The chain carries TRBV7-9 and TRBJ2-7; D unclear. CDR1 and CDR2 (germline): SEHNR, FQNEAQ (reference sequence). There are 12 residues in the CDR3. Here the CDR3 reads CASSPPNWTPFF. The DNA of the CDR3 is TGTGCCAGCAGCCCACCAAACTGGACCCCTTTCTTC.

The gene calls are TRBV6-1 and TRBJ2-1; 7 positions match TRBD1. Per germline, CDR1 MNHNS and CDR2 SASEGT. The CDR3 contains 15 residues. V shed 6 bases, J shed 8 bases, and the junction held 13 bases outside the gene matches. The DNA for the CDR3 is TGTGCCAGCAGCCCCAACCCGACAGGGTTGCATGAGCAGTTCTTC. Its translation is CASSPNPTGLHEQFF.

This clonotype occurred a few times. The genes are TRBV20-1 and TRBJ2-5; either TRBD1 or TRBD2 may supply D (7 bases each). Germline lookup yields CDR1 DFQATT and CDR2 SNEGSKA (reference sequence). There are 15 residues in the CDR3. V was trimmed by 1 base and J by 1 base, leaving 13 bases between them. The CDR3 loop is CSARGAGGGQETQYF. The DNA of the CDR3 is TGCAGTGCTAGAGGGGCAGGGGGGGGCCAAGAGACCCAGTACTTC.